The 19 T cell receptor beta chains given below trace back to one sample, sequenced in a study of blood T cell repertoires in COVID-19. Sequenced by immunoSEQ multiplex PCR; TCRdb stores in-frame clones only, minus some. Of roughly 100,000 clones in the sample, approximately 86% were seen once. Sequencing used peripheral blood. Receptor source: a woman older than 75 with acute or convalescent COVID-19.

The CDR3: CASSRRDRDAGELFF. The CDR3 nucleotides read TGTGCCAGCAGCCGCCGGGACAGGGATGCCGGGGAGCTGTTTTTT. The chain has TRBV5-4 and TRBJ2-2; TRBD1 matches at 9 bases. CDR1 and CDR2 from the germline V gene are SGHNT and YYREEE (reference sequence). This CDR3 is 15 amino acids long. J was trimmed by 6 bases and V by 4 bases; bases with no gene match: 7.

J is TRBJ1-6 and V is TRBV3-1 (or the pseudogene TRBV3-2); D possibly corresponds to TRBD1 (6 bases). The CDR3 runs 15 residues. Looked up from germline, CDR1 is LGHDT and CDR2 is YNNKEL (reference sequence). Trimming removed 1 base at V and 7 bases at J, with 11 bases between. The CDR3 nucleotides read TGTGCCAGCAGCCAAGCAGGGGCCCTGAATTCACCCCTCCACTTT. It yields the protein CASSQAGALNSPLHF.

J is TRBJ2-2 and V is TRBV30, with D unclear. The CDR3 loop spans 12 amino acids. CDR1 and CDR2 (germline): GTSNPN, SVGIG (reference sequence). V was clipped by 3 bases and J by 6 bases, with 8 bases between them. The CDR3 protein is CAWSPAAGELFF. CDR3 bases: TGTGCCTGGAGCCCCGCGGCCGGGGAGCTGTTTTTT.

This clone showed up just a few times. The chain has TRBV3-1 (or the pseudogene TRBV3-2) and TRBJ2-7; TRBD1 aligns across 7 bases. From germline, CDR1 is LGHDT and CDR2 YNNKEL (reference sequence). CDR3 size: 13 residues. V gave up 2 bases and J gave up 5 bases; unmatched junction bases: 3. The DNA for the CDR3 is TGTGCCAGCAGCCAACAGGGGGTGCACGAGCAGTACTTC. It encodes CASSQQGVHEQYF.

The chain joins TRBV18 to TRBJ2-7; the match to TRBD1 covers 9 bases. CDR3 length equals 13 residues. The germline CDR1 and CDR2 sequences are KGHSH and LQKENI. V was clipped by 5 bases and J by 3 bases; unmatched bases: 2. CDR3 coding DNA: TGTGCCAGCTCATCGGGACAGGGCTACGAGCAGTACTTC. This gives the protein CASSSGQGYEQYF.

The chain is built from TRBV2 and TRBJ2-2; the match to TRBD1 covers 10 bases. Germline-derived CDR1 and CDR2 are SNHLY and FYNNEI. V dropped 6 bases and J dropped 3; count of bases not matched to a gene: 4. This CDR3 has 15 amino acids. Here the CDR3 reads CASSATGGHTGELFF. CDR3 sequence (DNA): TGTGCCAGCAGCGCGACAGGGGGCCACACCGGGGAGCTGTTTTTT.

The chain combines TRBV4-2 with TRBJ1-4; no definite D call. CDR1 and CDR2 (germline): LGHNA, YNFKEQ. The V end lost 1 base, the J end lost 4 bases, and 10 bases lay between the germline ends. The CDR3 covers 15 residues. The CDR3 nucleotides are TGTGCCAGCAGCCAAGCGGAGCGAGTTAATGAAAAACTGTTTTTT. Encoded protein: CASSQAERVNEKLFF.

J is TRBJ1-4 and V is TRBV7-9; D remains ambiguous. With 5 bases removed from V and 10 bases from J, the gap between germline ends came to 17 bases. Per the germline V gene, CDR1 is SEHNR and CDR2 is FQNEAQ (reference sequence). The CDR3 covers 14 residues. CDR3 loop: CASSPSQNSVKLFF. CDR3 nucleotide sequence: TGTGCCAGCAGCCCATCACAGAATAGTGTAAAACTGTTTTTT.

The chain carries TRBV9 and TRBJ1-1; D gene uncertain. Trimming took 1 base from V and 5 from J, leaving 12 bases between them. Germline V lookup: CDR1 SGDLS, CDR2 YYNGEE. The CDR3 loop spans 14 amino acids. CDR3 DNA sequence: TGTGCCAGCAGCGTATTTCCGGGGTTGACTGAAGCTTTCTTT. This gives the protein CASSVFPGLTEAFF. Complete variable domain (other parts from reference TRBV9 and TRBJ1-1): DSGVTQTPKHLITATGQRVTLRCSPRSGDLSVYWYQQSLDQGLQFLIQYYNGEERAKGNILERFSAQQFPDLHSELNLSSLELGDSALYFCASSVFPGLTEAFFGQGTRLTVV.

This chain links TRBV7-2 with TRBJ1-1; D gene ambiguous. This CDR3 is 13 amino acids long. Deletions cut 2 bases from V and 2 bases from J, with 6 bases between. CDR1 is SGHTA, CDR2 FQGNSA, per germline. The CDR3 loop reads CASSLSGNTEAFF. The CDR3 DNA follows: TGTGCCAGCAGCTTATCAGGTAACACTGAAGCTTTCTTT.

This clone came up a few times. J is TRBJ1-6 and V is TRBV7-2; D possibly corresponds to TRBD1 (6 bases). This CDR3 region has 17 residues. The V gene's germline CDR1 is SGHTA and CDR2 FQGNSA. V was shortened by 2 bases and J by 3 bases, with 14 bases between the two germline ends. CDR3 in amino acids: CASSLSGGTHYNSPLHF. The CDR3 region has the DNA TGTGCCAGCAGCTTAAGCGGGGGCACCCACTATAATTCACCCCTCCACTTT.

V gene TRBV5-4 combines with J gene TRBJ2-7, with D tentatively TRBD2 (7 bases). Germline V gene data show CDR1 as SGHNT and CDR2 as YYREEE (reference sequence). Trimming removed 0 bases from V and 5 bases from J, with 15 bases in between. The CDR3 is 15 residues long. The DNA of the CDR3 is TGTGCCAGCAGCTTGGCGGGGGGCCCTCGAGACGAGCAGTACTTC. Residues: CASSLAGGPRDEQYF.

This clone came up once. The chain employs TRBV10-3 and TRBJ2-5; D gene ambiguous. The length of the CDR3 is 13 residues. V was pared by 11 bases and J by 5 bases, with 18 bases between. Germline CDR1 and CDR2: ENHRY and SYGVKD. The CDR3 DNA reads TGTGCCCTTTCAGCGTCGTTTTCCGAGACCCAGTACTTC. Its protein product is CALSASFSETQYF.

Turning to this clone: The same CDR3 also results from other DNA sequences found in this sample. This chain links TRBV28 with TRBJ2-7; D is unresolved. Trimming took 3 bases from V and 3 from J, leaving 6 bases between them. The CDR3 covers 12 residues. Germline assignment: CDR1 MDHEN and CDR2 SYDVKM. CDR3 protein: CASSLGSYEQYF. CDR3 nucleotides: TGTGCCAGCAGTTTGGGCAGCTACGAGCAGTACTTC.

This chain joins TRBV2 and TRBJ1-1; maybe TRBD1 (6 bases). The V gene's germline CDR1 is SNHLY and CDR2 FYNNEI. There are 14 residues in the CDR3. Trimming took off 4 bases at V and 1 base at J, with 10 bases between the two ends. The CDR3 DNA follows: TGTGCCAGCAGTGTAGGACAGCGGAACACTGAAGCTTTCTTT. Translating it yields CASSVGQRNTEAFF.

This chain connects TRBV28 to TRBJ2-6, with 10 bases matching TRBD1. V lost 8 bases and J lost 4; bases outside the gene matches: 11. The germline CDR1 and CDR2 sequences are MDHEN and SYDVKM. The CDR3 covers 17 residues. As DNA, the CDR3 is TGTGCCAGCGGCCGGGACAGGGGATTGATCGGGGCCAACGTCCTGACTTTC. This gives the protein CASGRDRGLIGANVLTF.

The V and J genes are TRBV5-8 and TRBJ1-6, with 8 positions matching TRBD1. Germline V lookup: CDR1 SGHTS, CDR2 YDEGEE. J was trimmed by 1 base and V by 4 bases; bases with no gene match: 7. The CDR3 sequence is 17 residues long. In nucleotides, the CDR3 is TGTGCCAGCAGCCTCCGGACAGGGCAGTCCTATAATTCACCCCTCCACTTT. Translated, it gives CASSLRTGQSYNSPLHF.

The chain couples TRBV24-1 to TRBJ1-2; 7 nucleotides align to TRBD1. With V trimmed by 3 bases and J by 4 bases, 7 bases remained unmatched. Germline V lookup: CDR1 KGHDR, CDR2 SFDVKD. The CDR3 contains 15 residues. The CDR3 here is CATSDRTGGIYGYTF. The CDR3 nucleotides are TGTGCCACCAGTGATAGGACAGGCGGTATCTATGGCTACACCTTC.

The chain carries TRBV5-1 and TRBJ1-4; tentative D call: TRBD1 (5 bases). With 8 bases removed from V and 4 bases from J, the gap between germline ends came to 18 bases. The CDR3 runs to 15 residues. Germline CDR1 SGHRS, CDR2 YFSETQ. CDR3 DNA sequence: TGCGCCAGTAGAGACCTATGGGGCGATAATGAAAAACTGTTTTTT. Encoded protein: CASRDLWGDNEKLFF.